A single sample is the source of the 19 T cell receptor beta chains below, sequenced in a study of vaccination and CD4 T cells after COVID-19. Researchers used the Oncomine TCR Beta short-read assay to sequence DNA from cultured CD4+ T cells. TCRdb processed the PCR reads anew with MiXCR; each CDR3 protein has one entry. Among over 14,000 distinct CDR3 sequences listed, approximately 61% were seen once. For these TCRs, the target antigens are not known. Treatment specified: approximately 10-day PBMC culture with coronavirus spike peptide pools or control peptides (ViraFEST assay). Sequencing was done on a sample of CD4+ T cells from blood, cultured in vitro. The origin of the receptors is a human donor who had recovered from COVID-19.

V usage is TRBV19 and J usage is TRBJ2-7, with 8 bases matching TRBD1. The V segment lost 5 bases and the J segment 2 bases; nucleotides outside the gene matches: 8. The CDR3 runs to 15 residues. Germline V gene data show CDR1 as LNHDA and CDR2 as SQIVND (reference sequence). CDR3 loop: CASSAPRDRTYEQYF. CDR3 sequence (DNA): TGTGCCAGTAGTGCCCCCCGGGACAGGACCTACGAGCAGTACTTC.

This clonotype showed up just once. The chain employs TRBV10-3 and TRBJ1-1; D unclear. The CDR3 has 12 amino acids. The V end was cut by 6 bases, the J end by 1 base, with 6 bases between. CDR1 is ENHRY, CDR2 SYGVKD, per germline. The CDR3 nucleotides read TGTGCCATCAGGGCCGGGAACACTGAAGCTTTCTTT. Translation: CAIRAGNTEAFF.

In this sample, this clonotype turned up a few times. The chain combines TRBV6-5 with TRBJ2-6; the match to TRBD1 covers 8 bases. V shed 0 bases and J 2 bases; nucleotides not matched to a gene: 6. Per germline, CDR1 MNHEY and CDR2 SVGAGI. This CDR3 is 18 amino acids long. The CDR3 spells CASSYSGTGLAGANVLTF. CDR3 in DNA: TGTGCCAGCAGTTACTCGGGGACAGGTCTGGCTGGGGCCAACGTCCTGACTTTC.

The V gene is TRBV20-1, the J gene TRBJ1-4; 12 bases map to TRBD1. The germline V gene has CDR1 DFQATT and CDR2 SNEGSKA (reference sequence). CDR3 length equals 15 residues. Trimming cost V 0 bases and J 8 bases; bases outside gene matches: 4. CDR3 DNA: TGCAGTGCTAGAGATGGGGGACAGGGGGCGGAAAAACTGTTTTTT. Translating gives CSARDGGQGAEKLFF.

The rearrangement links TRBV7-2 to TRBJ1-2; D unresolved. Trimming stripped 1 base from V and 8 bases from J, with 14 bases between. CDR1 and CDR2 (germline): SGHTA, FQGNSA. The CDR3 has 14 residues. In nucleotides, the CDR3 is TGTGCCAGCAGCTTAGGTGCGGTCTTTGGAGGCTACACCTTC. Residues: CASSLGAVFGGYTF.

The chain employs TRBV5-1 and TRBJ2-7; 7 nucleotides align to TRBD2. This CDR3 region has 14 residues. V trimming: 0 bases; J trimming: 7 bases; junction bases outside the gene matches: 7. CDR1 and CDR2 (germline): SGHRS, YFSETQ. The CDR3 DNA reads as TGCGCCAGCAGCTTGGAGGGGTCGGGGGGTGAGCAGTACTTC. Translated, it gives CASSLEGSGGEQYF.

This clonotype has just a few counts. The V gene is TRBV6-2 or TRBV6-3, the J gene TRBJ2-2; the D gene is possibly TRBD2 (6 bases). From germline, CDR1 is MNHEY and CDR2 SVGEGT. The CDR3 covers 14 residues. Trimming pared 7 bases from V and 4 bases from J, leaving 13 bases between. The CDR3: CASTSQGLTGELFF. The CDR3 DNA reads as TGTGCCAGCACGAGCCAGGGACTCACCGGGGAGCTGTTTTTT.

This clonotype was seen more than once but under ten times. The V and J genes are TRBV20-1 and TRBJ1-6; D uncertain. The CDR3 sequence is 13 residues long. Trimming pared 3 bases from V and 7 bases from J, leaving 10 bases between. The germline V gene encodes CDR1 DFQATT and CDR2 SNEGSKA (reference sequence). The CDR3 nucleotides are TGCAGTGCTAGCCGGACGGAAAATTCACCCCTCCACTTT. This codes for CSASRTENSPLHF.

The gene calls are TRBV20-1 and TRBJ1-1; 7 bases line up with TRBD1. With V trimmed by 1 base and J by 7 bases, 9 bases remained unmatched. Looked up from germline, CDR1 is DFQATT and CDR2 is SNEGSKA (reference sequence). This CDR3 contains 14 residues. CDR3 region: CSARGNRGQFEAFF. The CDR3 DNA follows: TGCAGTGCTAGAGGTAATAGGGGACAGTTTGAAGCTTTCTTT.

This clonotype has a single count. The chain joins TRBV6-2 or TRBV6-3 to TRBJ2-7; D possibly corresponds to TRBD2 (5 bases). The V gene lost 4 bases and the J gene lost 6 bases, with 16 bases spanning the gap. In germline, CDR1 is MNHEY, CDR2 SVGEGT. The CDR3 is 14 residues long. CDR3 nucleotide sequence: TGTGCCAGCAGTTTAGAAGGGAGCGGCTTCGAGCAGTACTTC. Its protein is CASSLEGSGFEQYF.

This clonotype was detected only a few times. The gene calls are TRBV5-4 and TRBJ1-2; D uncertain. From germline, CDR1 is SGHNT and CDR2 YYREEE (reference sequence). The CDR3 has 14 residues. Trimming pared 0 bases from V and 7 bases from J, leaving 13 bases between. CDR3: CASSLEIGRAGYTF. The DNA of the CDR3 is TGTGCCAGCAGCTTGGAAATAGGGCGGGCTGGCTACACCTTC.

This clonotype was observed a handful of times. The chain recombines TRBV20-1 with TRBJ2-2; 7 bases are shared with TRBD1. The CDR3 length is 15 residues. Per the germline V gene, CDR1 is DFQATT and CDR2 is SNEGSKA (reference sequence). V lost 5 bases to trimming and J lost 2 bases; unmatched junction nucleotides: 8. The CDR3 DNA follows: TGCAGTGCTCTTACCGGGACAGCCAACACCGGGGAGCTGTTTTTT. It specifies CSALTGTANTGELFF.

The chain is built from TRBV19 and TRBJ1-5; 9 positions match TRBD1. Trimming cost V 1 base and J 6 bases; bases outside gene matches: 13. Germline values: CDR1 LNHDA, CDR2 SQIVND (reference sequence). The CDR3 is 18 amino acids. DNA of the CDR3: TGTGCCAGTAGTATAGCCCCCCAACAGGGGGCGAGTGCTCAGCCCCAGCATTTT. Residues: CASSIAPQQGASAQPQHF.

Points on this clonotype: One end of the junction fails to match germline, which may point to a read error. The rearrangement links TRBV2 to TRBJ2-2, with D perhaps matching TRBD1 (8 bases). The CDR3 contains 14 residues. Germline CDR1 is SNHLY and CDR2 is FYNNEI. CDR3 region: CASSGQGIGGGLFF. DNA of the CDR3: TGTGCCAGCAGTGGACAGGGGATCGGCGGGGGGCTGTTTTTT.

The CDR3 DNA sequence: TGTGCCTGGAGTGGAGGGACGGGACGGGACACCTTC. It specifies CAWSGGTGRDTF. V is TRBV30 and J is TRBJ1-2, with D maybe TRBD1 (5 bases). Trimming shortened V by 1 base and J by 12 bases, and 15 bases separated the two germline ends. This CDR3 has 12 residues. Germline V lookup: CDR1 GTSNPN, CDR2 SVGIG (reference sequence).

This clonotype appeared a few times. This chain uses TRBV20-1 with TRBJ1-2; D unresolved. CDR3 length: 13 amino acids. The V end lost 6 bases, the J end lost 7 bases, and 18 bases lay between the germline ends. Germline V gives CDR1 DFQATT, CDR2 SNEGSKA (reference sequence). Written as DNA, the CDR3 is TGCAGTGCCCCTCGCGCGGGATGGGGTGGCTACACCTTC. Its protein is CSAPRAGWGGYTF.

The rearrangement uses TRBV20-1 and TRBJ1-5; 7 bases map to TRBD1. After removal of 6 bases from V and 4 bases from J, the junction contained 6 bases not matched to a gene. The CDR3 has 13 residues. Germline V lookup: CDR1 DFQATT, CDR2 SNEGSKA (reference sequence). The CDR3 spells CSAEGQTNQPQHF. The CDR3 DNA follows: TGCAGTGCGGAGGGACAGACTAATCAGCCCCAGCATTTT.

The chain has TRBV18 and TRBJ1-1, with 8 bases fitting TRBD1. This CDR3 contains 14 residues. Germline V gives CDR1 KGHSH, CDR2 LQKENI. V gave up 6 bases and J gave up 5 bases; unmatched junction bases: 8. The CDR3 loop reads CASSEGTGGTEAFF. Here the CDR3 DNA reads TGTGCCAGCTCCGAGGGAACAGGGGGGACTGAAGCTTTCTTT.

CDR3 bases: TGTGCCACCAGCAGCAGGGGGAAAAGCTCCTACAATGAGCAGTTCTTC. Its translation: CATSSRGKSSYNEQFF. J is TRBJ2-1 and V is TRBV24-1; the match to TRBD1 covers 7 bases. The CDR3 totals 16 residues. J lost 0 bases, V lost 7 bases, and 8 bases had no gene match. Germline CDR1 KGHDR, CDR2 SFDVKD.